The following is a T cell receptor (beta chain) sequence with its context. CDR1 is MGHRA and CDR2 is YSYEKL in the germline V gene. The CDR3 has 16 residues. V shed 4 bases and J shed 3 bases, with 19 bases lying between them. This record belongs to a study of blood T cell repertoires in COVID-19. Study-wide context: T cells, B-cell-depleted T cells, or PBMCs supplied cDNA or gDNA.

Original data processing: Quantification of nucleated cells was approximated via reference gene primer amplification. Data came from immunoSEQ multiplex PCR; TCRdb stores just in-frame clones and leaves some out. The D gene and trimming were derived from the DNA, and the V and J assignments and clone size from that table. This table has some 400,000 clones, 80% to 95% appearing once. Study members were between roughly 18 and 90 years old and lived in 24 US regions. Within the 2 weeks before study entry, each person in the exposed group met a COVID-19 case. Sequencing was done on a sample of PBMCs or T cells enriched from blood (not recorded which). The genes are TRBV4-1 and TRBJ2-7, with D tentatively TRBD1 (6 bases). The sequence came from a woman in her thirties or forties who had been exposed to COVID-19. The CDR3 loop reads CASSRGADSRFYEQYF. The CDR3 DNA is TGCGCCAGCAGCCGCGGCGCGGACAGTAGATTCTACGAGCAGTACTTC.